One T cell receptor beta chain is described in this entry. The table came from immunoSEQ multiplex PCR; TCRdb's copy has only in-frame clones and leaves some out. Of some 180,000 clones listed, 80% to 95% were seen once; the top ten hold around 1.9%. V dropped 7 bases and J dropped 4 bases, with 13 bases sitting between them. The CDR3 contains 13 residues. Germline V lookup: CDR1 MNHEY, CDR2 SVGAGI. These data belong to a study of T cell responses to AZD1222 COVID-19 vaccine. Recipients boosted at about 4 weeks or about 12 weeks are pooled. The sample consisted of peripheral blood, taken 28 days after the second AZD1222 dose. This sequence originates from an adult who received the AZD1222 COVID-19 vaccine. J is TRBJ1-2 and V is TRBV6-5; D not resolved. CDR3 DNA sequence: TGTGCCAGCAACGATTCTGGGAGCTATGGCTACACCTTC. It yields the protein CASNDSGSYGYTF.